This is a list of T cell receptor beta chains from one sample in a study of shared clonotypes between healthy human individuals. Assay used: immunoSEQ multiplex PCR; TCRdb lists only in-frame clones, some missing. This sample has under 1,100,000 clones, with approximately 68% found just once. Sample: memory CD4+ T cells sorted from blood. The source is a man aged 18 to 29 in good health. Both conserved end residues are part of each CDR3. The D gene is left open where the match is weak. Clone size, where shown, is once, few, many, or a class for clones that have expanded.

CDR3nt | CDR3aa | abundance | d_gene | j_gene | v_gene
TGTGCCTGGAGTTTCGGGGGGGTTAGCACAGATACGCAGTATTTT | CAWSFGGVSTDTQYF | . | TRBD2 | TRBJ2-3 | TRBV30
TGTGCCAGCAGCTTAGGACAGCAGGCTGGAAACACCATATATTTT | CASSLGQQAGNTIYF | . | . | TRBJ1-3 | TRBV5-4
TGTGCCAGCACCTCGGCGGGCAATCAGCCCCAGCATTTT | CASTSAGNQPQHF | few | . | TRBJ1-5 | TRBV7-9
TGTGCCTGGAGTGGGGGGCTCCAAGAGACCCAGTACTTC | CAWSGGLQETQYF | few | . | TRBJ2-5 | TRBV30
TGCGCCAGCAGCCAAGAGGACAGGGCAGACTATGGCTACACCTTC | CASSQEDRADYGYTF | . | TRBD1 | TRBJ1-2 | TRBV4-3
TGTGCCAGCAGAGCCGGGACTAACATTTACAATGAGCAGTTCTTC | CASRAGTNIYNEQFF | . | TRBD2 | TRBJ2-1 | TRBV6-5
TGCGCCAGCAGCTCTGGGATCCTCAGCGGGAACACTGAAGCTTTCTTT | CASSSGILSGNTEAFF | . | . | TRBJ1-1 | TRBV5-1
TGTGCCAGCAGCTTACAGGGGGGAAGCACAGATACGCAGTATTTT | CASSLQGGSTDTQYF | . | . | TRBJ2-3 | TRBV7-2
TGTGCCAGCAGCGGCGGGAGATGGGACACCGGGGAGCTGTTTTTT | CASSGGRWDTGELFF | . | TRBD2 | TRBJ2-2 | TRBV7-8
TGTGCCAGTAGTATACCCGGCTACGAGCAGTACTTC | CASSIPGYEQYF | . | . | TRBJ2-7 | TRBV19
TGCGCCAGCAGCTTGTTGGAGGGGGAGTATGGCTACACCTTC | CASSLLEGEYGYTF | . | . | TRBJ1-2 | TRBV5-1
TGTGCCAGCAGCTCTTCAGCGGGAATGGATACGCAGTATTTT | CASSSSAGMDTQYF | . | TRBD2 | TRBJ2-3 | TRBV7-2
TGCGCCAGCAGCCCCTCTGGACTAGCGGGAGCCTACGAGCAGTACTTC | CASSPSGLAGAYEQYF | few | TRBD2 | TRBJ2-7 | TRBV4-3
TGTGCCACAGGGAGGGAGACCCAGTACTTC | CATGRETQYF | few | . | TRBJ2-5 | TRBV25-1
TGTGCCTGGAGTTGGACTAGCACAGATACGCAGTATTTT | CAWSWTSTDTQYF | few | . | TRBJ2-3 | TRBV30
TGTGCCAGCAGCTTAGGGCCTGGGCGGGCAACCCAGTACTTC | CASSLGPGRATQYF | . | . | TRBJ2-5 | TRBV11-2
TGTGCCAGCAGCTTTCGAGAAGCACTAAGCAATCAGCCCCAGCATTTT | CASSFREALSNQPQHF | . | . | TRBJ1-5 | TRBV7-8
TGTGCCAGCAGCTTGGGACTCCGGAATCAGCCCCAGCATTTT | CASSLGLRNQPQHF | . | . | TRBJ1-5 | TRBV5-6
TGTGCCAGCCAGACGGGACGGACCTACAATGAGCAGTTCTTC | CASQTGRTYNEQFF | . | . | TRBJ2-1 | TRBV25-1
TGTGCCAGCAGCAGAGGGACAGGGGGCGCGAGGGGTAATGAAAAACTGTTTTTT | CASSRGTGGARGNEKLFF | few | TRBD1 | TRBJ1-4 | TRBV7-9
TGTGCCAGCAGTGCACTAGCTTTGAACACCGGGGAGCTGTTTTTT | CASSALALNTGELFF | . | . | TRBJ2-2 | TRBV6-1
TGTGCCAGCAGCGTAGCATCAGGAAGGACTGGAAACACCATATATTTT | CASSVASGRTGNTIYF | . | . | TRBJ1-3 | TRBV9
TGTGCCAGCAGTTACCCCACAGAGAACACTGAAGCTTTCTTT | CASSYPTENTEAFF | . | . | TRBJ1-1 | TRBV6-6
TGTGCCAGCAGTTTATCTAGCGGGAGCGGAGCCGGGGAGCTGTTTTTT | CASSLSSGSGAGELFF | . | TRBD2 | TRBJ2-2 | TRBV27
TGTGCCAGCAGTTCGGGGGGACCCTACGAGCAGTACTTC | CASSSGGPYEQYF | . | TRBD2 | TRBJ2-7 | TRBV28
TGTGCCAGCAGCTTAGGTCGCCTCACAGATACGCAGTATTTT | CASSLGRLTDTQYF | . | . | TRBJ2-3 | TRBV7-9
TGTGCCAGCAGCTCCGAGAGGGGTCAGCCCCAGCATTTT | CASSSERGQPQHF | . | . | TRBJ1-5 | TRBV5-6
TGTGCCAGCAGCAGAGCAGGGACAGGCAGGAACAATGAGCAGTTCTTC | CASSRAGTGRNNEQFF | . | TRBD1 | TRBJ2-1 | TRBV5-4
TGTGCCAGCAGCTACAATAATTCACCCCTCCACTTT | CASSYNNSPLHF | . | . | TRBJ1-6 | TRBV11-2